This T cell receptor beta chain was sequenced during a study of CD8+CD57+ T cells in acquired aplastic anemia. Study-wide background: Sorted cells (CD4+ and CD8+) yielded DNA amounts that averaged roughly 3.5 ug.

Details on this clonotype: Its antigen is as yet unknown.

For CDR3 and TCR beta VDJ profiling, genomic DNA was the template used. In TCRdb, the reads were re-called with MiXCR into one record per CDR3 protein. The sample has 150,000 or so distinct CDR3 sequences; about 45% are singletons. Patients who underwent sequencing had shown CD8+CD57+ cell expansion by flow cytometry. Study-level findings and limits: The number of CD8+ CDR3 sequences shared by patients and controls was about 30.

V lost 7 bases, J lost 4 bases, and 19 bases lay in between. The CDR3 is 15 amino acids. Germline loops: CDR1 SNHLY, CDR2 FYNNEI. The V gene is TRBV2, the J gene TRBJ1-2; D perhaps matches TRBD1 (5 bases). The TCR comes from a human donor with aplastic anemia. The sample comprised sorted CD4+, CD8+, or CD8+CD57+ T cells (not recorded which) from PBMCs. The CDR3 coding sequence is TGTGCCAGCAAAGAGGTGGGGGGTTCGGGCTATGGCTACACCTTC. Its protein is CASKEVGGSGYGYTF.